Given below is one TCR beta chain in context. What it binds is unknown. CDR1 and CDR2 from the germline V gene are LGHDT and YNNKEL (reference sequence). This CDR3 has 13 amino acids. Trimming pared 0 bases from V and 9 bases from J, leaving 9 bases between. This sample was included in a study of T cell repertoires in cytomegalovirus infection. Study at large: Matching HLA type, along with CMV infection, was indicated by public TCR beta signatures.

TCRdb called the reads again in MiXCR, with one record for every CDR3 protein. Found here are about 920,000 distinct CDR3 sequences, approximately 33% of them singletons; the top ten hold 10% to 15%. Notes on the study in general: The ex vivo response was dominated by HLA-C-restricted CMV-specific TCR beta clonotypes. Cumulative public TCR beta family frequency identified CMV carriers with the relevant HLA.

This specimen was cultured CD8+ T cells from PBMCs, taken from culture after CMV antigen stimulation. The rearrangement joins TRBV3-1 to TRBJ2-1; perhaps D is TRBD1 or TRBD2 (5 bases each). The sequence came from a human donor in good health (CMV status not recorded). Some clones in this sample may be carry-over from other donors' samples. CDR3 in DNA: TGTGCCAGCAGCCAAGATCCAGGGAGTGAGCAGTTCTTC. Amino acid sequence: CASSQDPGSEQFF.